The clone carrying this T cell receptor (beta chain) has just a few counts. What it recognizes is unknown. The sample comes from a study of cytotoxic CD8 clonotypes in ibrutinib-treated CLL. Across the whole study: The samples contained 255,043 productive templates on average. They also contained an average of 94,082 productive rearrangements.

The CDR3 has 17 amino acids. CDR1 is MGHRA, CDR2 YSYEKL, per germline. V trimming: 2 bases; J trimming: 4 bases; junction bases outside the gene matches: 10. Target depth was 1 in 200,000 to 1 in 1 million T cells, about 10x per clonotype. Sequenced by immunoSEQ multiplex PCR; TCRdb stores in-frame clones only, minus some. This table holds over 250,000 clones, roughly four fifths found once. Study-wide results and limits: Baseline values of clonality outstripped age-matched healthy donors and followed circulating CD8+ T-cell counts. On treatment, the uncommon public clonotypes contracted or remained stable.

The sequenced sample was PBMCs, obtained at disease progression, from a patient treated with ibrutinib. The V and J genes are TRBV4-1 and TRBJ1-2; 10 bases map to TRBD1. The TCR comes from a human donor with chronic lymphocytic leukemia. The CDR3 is CASSQPPIDRGLYGYTF. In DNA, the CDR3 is TGCGCCAGCAGCCAACCCCCGATCGACAGGGGGCTCTATGGCTACACCTTC.